The 9 T cell receptor beta chains below come from one sample, sequenced in a study of blood T cells in healthy people across ages. PCR was performed a second time for about 7 to 11 cycles using a sample-barcoded 5' primer and a J-beta primer mix. TCRdb called the 5' RACE reads again in MiXCR, with one record for every CDR3 protein. The sample lists about 940,000 distinct CDR3 sequences; roughly 52% were seen once. Sequencing was carried out using blood. The receptors derive from a man aged 25-45 years in good health.

The chain is built from TRBV30 and TRBJ2-3, with D unclear. The ends were cut back, 1 base at V and 8 bases at J, with 10 bases in the middle. The germline V gene encodes CDR1 GTSNPN and CDR2 SVGIG (reference sequence). The CDR3 contains 12 residues. Here the CDR3 DNA reads TGTGCCTGGAGTGCCCTTGGGGTTACGCAGTATTTT. Translation: CAWSALGVTQYF.

The chain carries TRBV5-6 and TRBJ1-6; 7 nucleotides align to TRBD1. Germline-derived CDR1 and CDR2 are SGHDT and YYEEEE. Unmatched junction bases numbered 11, after V lost 4 bases and J lost 13 bases. This CDR3 has 14 residues. CDR3 amino acids: CASSPQGFNAPLHF. The CDR3, as DNA: TGTGCCAGCAGCCCACAGGGGTTTAATGCGCCCCTCCACTTT.

This clonotype was detected a few times. V usage is TRBV30 and J usage is TRBJ1-1; D gene uncertain. The CDR3 length is 14 residues. The V gene lost 1 base and the J gene lost 4 bases, with 13 bases spanning the gap. CDR1 and CDR2 (germline): GTSNPN, SVGIG (reference sequence). CDR3 residues: CAWSAGWAATEAFF. DNA for the CDR3: TGTGCCTGGAGTGCGGGATGGGCGGCCACTGAAGCTTTCTTT.

The chain combines TRBV20-1 with TRBJ1-2; D gene uncertain. The ends were cut back, 6 bases at V and 5 bases at J, with 10 bases in the middle. CDR3 size: 11 residues. The germline V gene has CDR1 DFQATT and CDR2 SNEGSKA (reference sequence). The CDR3 spells CSAGPAYGYTF. As DNA, the CDR3 is TGCAGTGCCGGGCCGGCGTATGGCTACACCTTC.

The chain has TRBV20-1 and TRBJ2-7; 8 bases fit TRBD2. This CDR3 has 16 amino acids. Per the germline V gene, CDR1 is DFQATT and CDR2 is SNEGSKA (reference sequence). The J segment lost 0 bases and the V segment lost 0 bases, leaving 7 bases of the junction unmatched. The CDR3 protein is CSARDVLSGGSYEQYF. In DNA, the CDR3 is TGCAGTGCTAGAGATGTCCTAAGCGGGGGCTCCTACGAGCAGTACTTC.

This clonotype was found a few times. The genes are TRBV7-2 and TRBJ1-6; D might be TRBD1 (5 bases). The CDR3 length is 17 residues. V lost 2 bases and J 5 bases, leaving 16 bases between the germline ends. CDR1 SGHTA and CDR2 FQGNSA come from the germline V gene. CDR3 DNA: TGTGCCAGCAGCTTAAAAGGGGACCGCGCGGATAATTCACCCCTCCACTTT. It encodes CASSLKGDRADNSPLHF.

V and J are TRBV12-3 or TRBV12-4 and TRBJ2-3; the D gene is possibly TRBD2 (6 bases). CDR3 length: 14 amino acids. The ends were cut back, 5 bases at V and 7 bases at J, with 16 bases in the middle. The CDR3 loop is CASSPAGPPNTQYF. The CDR3 nucleotides are TGTGCCAGCAGTCCCGCGGGGCCGCCAAATACGCAGTATTTT.

This clonotype was found a few times. The chain joins TRBV20-1 to TRBJ2-1, with D possibly matching TRBD2 (6 bases). The V gene's germline CDR1 is DFQATT and CDR2 SNEGSKA (reference sequence). CDR3 length: 14 residues. V was shortened by 3 bases and J by 4 bases, with 13 bases between the two germline ends. CDR3 in DNA: TGCAGTGCTAGCAGTCGGGGGACTTACAATGAGCAGTTCTTC. This translates into CSASSRGTYNEQFF.

This clonotype was seen a handful of times. The chain uses TRBV5-1 and TRBJ2-7; 8 nucleotides align to TRBD2. Looked up from germline, CDR1 is SGHRS and CDR2 is YFSETQ. The CDR3 contains 15 residues. V shed 6 bases and J 4 bases; nucleotides not matched to a gene: 12. The CDR3 nucleotides read TGCGCCAGCAACACCGCGGGAGGCGGACCGTACGAGCAGTACTTC. Amino acid sequence: CASNTAGGGPYEQYF.